The present entry profiles one TCR beta chain with its context. Its antigen is as yet unknown. The length of the CDR3 is 14 residues. V was pared by 4 bases and J by 3 bases, with 11 bases between. The germline gives CDR1 SGHRS, CDR2 YFSETQ. Assay: immunoSEQ multiplex PCR; the TCRdb copy retains only in-frame clones and omits some. The repertoire holds around 350,000 clones, around four fifths seen once, with 8% to 13% in the top ten. The data belong to a study of shared clonotypes between healthy human individuals. The study, taken as a whole, reports: Expectations were that clonotype sharing among donors would be affected by sequencing depth.

The chain links TRBV5-1 to TRBJ1-3; D remains unclear. This TCR came from a young man in good health. The sequenced material came from memory CD4+ T cells sorted from blood. Subset here: CD45RA-negative fraction. In DNA form, the CDR3 reads TGCGCCAGCAGCCCGGGTCCGTTTGGAAACACCATATATTTT. It is translated as CASSPGPFGNTIYF.